This T cell receptor (beta chain) was recorded in a study of Graves' ophthalmopathy and Graves' hyperthyroidism. The CDR3 spans 14 residues. Germline CDR1 reads SQVTM; CDR2 reads ANQGSEA. The germline V and J ends were trimmed by 4 bases and 9 bases, with 21 bases remaining between them. General study results and limits: The authors also found most expanded thyroid clonotypes above 0.001 frequency in blood.

As the template, RNA transcripts were used to amplify TCR beta CDR3 regions. First-round RT-PCR used HTBI primers; second-round multiplex PCR followed. In TCRdb, the multiplex PCR reads were re-called with MiXCR into one record per CDR3 protein. The sample has roughly 300,000 distinct CDR3 sequences, roughly 15% seen once. This clonotype was found many times. The antigen is not known. What was sequenced was peripheral blood. The chain couples TRBV29-1 to TRBJ2-5; D is possibly TRBD2 (6 bases). This sequence was found in an adult man with Graves' ophthalmopathy. CDR3 in DNA: TGCAGCGTTGTCCGGGGGAGGCCCGGCTGGGCCCAGTACTTC. Its translation is CSVVRGRPGWAQYF.